This T cell receptor (beta chain) was profiled in a study of T-cell reconstitution after alpha-beta-depleted transplantation in children. Study observations and caveats: Recipient T cells and thymic progenitors that survived were the source of the high TCRbeta diversity seen at day 60 in some patients.

This CDR3 is built from 17 residues. The V gene's germline CDR1 is LGHNA and CDR2 YNFKEQ. V was clipped by 4 bases and J by 4 bases; unmatched bases: 10. This clonotype was seen repeatedly, ten times or more. Its antigen is unknown. A library of TCRbeta sequences, prepared with unique molecular identifiers, was generated. A single record per CDR3 protein comes from TCRdb applying MiXCR to the PCR reads. The sample lists about 590,000 distinct CDR3 sequences; roughly 13% were seen once. Sequencing used PBMCs, mostly from graft donor cells, obtained 360 days after TCRalphabeta/CD19-depleted stem cell transplant. This TCR was recovered from a male patient between 10 and 17 years old who had a stem cell transplant for acute myeloid leukemia, so the T cells may come from the graft donor. The chain employs TRBV4-2 and TRBJ2-6, with TRBD1 matching 7 bases. CDR3 region: CASSLGTTGSGANVLTF. The CDR3 DNA sequence: TGTGCCAGCAGCCTAGGGACGACAGGGTCGGGGGCCAACGTCCTGACTTTC.